This section outlines one T cell receptor (beta chain) sequence together with its context. Its antigen is unknown. Relative to the germline gene, one junction end is altered; a read error may explain this. This entry belongs to a study of shared clonotypes between healthy human individuals. Study-wide results and limits: Across subsets, estimated richness was generally greater for naive than for memory populations.

CD45RO-negative, CCR7-selected cells formed the naive CD8 fraction, which excluded terminally differentiated effector memory CD45RA+ cells. Donors comprised only Caucasian adults living in Nashville, Tennessee. TCRdb's table, derived via immunoSEQ multiplex PCR, lists solely in-frame clones and lacks some. The table has about 820,000 clones, around 92% seen once. CDR1 MRHNA and CDR2 SNTAGT come from the germline V gene. This CDR3 has 8 amino acids. The material sequenced was naive CD8+ T cells sorted from blood. The receptor was isolated from a man younger than 40 in good health. This chain uses TRBV6-4 with TRBJ1-2; D uncertain. The CDR3 DNA follows: TGTGCCAGCAGTGACTCGGCCTTC. This encodes CASSDSAF.